A single sample gave rise to the 22 T cell receptor beta chains below, sequenced in a study of T cell clones after liver transplantation. Sequencing used immunoSEQ multiplex PCR; TCRdb keeps in-frame clones, though not all of them. Of some 120,000 clones in the sample, 90% were seen once. Sequenced material: CD4+ T cells from blood, taken 12 months after liver transplant. These receptors were collected from a human patient who received a liver transplant. Part of the T cell pool may stem from the graft donor.

This clone appeared a single time. V and J are TRBV5-1 and TRBJ2-5; D ambiguous. V lost 5 bases to trimming and J lost 2 bases, with 10 bases between them. Germline CDR1 and CDR2: SGHRS and YFSETQ. The CDR3 sequence is 13 residues long. The CDR3 protein is CASRQALQETQYF. DNA of the CDR3: TGCGCCAGCAGGCAGGCGCTGCAAGAGACCCAGTACTTC.

The V call is TRBV6-5, the J call TRBJ2-1; 10 bases fit TRBD2. Germline-derived CDR1 and CDR2 are MNHEY and SVGAGI. The CDR3 has 15 residues. V lost 6 bases and J lost 7; bases outside the gene matches: 9. The CDR3 sequence is CASSLLAGLINEQFF. The CDR3 nucleotides read TGTGCCAGCAGCCTACTAGCGGGATTAATTAATGAGCAGTTCTTC.

The V gene is TRBV29-1, the J gene TRBJ2-2, with D perhaps matching TRBD1 (6 bases). Trimming left V 5 bases short and J 4 bases short, with 8 bases between. Per the germline V gene, CDR1 is SQVTM and CDR2 is ANQGSEA. This CDR3 has 12 residues. The CDR3 DNA reads as TGCAGCGTTAACAGGGCCACCGGGGAGCTGTTTTTT. Translation: CSVNRATGELFF.

Here the CDR3 DNA reads TGTGCCAGCAGCTCCCTCGGGCTAGGTTTCCGCGAGCAGTACTTC. As protein: CASSSLGLGFREQYF. The chain recombines TRBV11-2 with TRBJ2-7; the D is unclear. CDR1 is SGHAT and CDR2 is FQNNGV in the germline V gene. The CDR3 runs 15 residues. Trimming pared 4 bases from V and 6 bases from J, leaving 19 bases between.

This chain joins TRBV10-3 and TRBJ1-2; D might be TRBD1 (5 bases). Trimming shortened V by 4 bases and J by 4 bases, and 13 bases separated the two germline ends. CDR3 length: 14 residues. Germline CDR1 is ENHRY and CDR2 is SYGVKD. CDR3 loop: CAISGDSSGYGYTF. Written as DNA, the CDR3 is TGTGCCATCAGTGGGGACTCCTCGGGCTATGGCTACACCTTC.

The chain recombines TRBV29-1 with TRBJ1-1, with 10 nucleotides matching TRBD1. Germline CDR1 SQVTM, CDR2 ANQGSEA. The CDR3 length is 16 residues. J was trimmed by 3 bases and V by 1 base; bases with no gene match: 8. DNA of the CDR3: TGCAGCGTTGAAGGACAGGGGGCGCGGAGGGACACTGAAGCTTTCTTT. It specifies CSVEGQGARRDTEAFF. The full variable domain, its missing parts supplied by reference TRBV29-1 and TRBJ1-1, is SAVISQKPSRDICQRGTSLTIQCQVDSQVTMMFWYRQQPGQSLTLIATANQGSEATYESGFVIDKFPISRPNLTFSTLTVSNMSPEDSSIYLCSVEGQGARRDTEAFFGQGTRLTVV.

V usage is TRBV7-9 and J usage is TRBJ2-2; no clear D. CDR1 and CDR2 (germline): SEHNR, FQNEAQ (reference sequence). The CDR3 covers 15 residues. V gave up 6 bases and J gave up 0 bases, with 11 bases separating them. The CDR3 nucleotides read TGTGCCAGCAGGGAATTCTCCGCGAACACCGGGGAGCTGTTTTTT. Amino acids: CASREFSANTGELFF.

The gene calls are TRBV2 and TRBJ1-5, with D perhaps TRBD1 (6 bases). The CDR3 consists of 14 residues. The germline CDR1 and CDR2 sequences are SNHLY and FYNNEI. V was clipped by 6 bases and J by 6 bases, with 15 bases between them. For the CDR3, the DNA is TGTGCCAGCAGGCCTACACAGGGTTCTCAGCCCCAGCATTTT. Protein product: CASRPTQGSQPQHF.

The J gene is TRBJ1-1, the V gene TRBV7-2; 11 nucleotides agree with TRBD1. The germline V gene encodes CDR1 SGHTA and CDR2 FQGNSA. The CDR3 has 15 amino acids. V shed 4 bases and J 8 bases; nucleotides not matched to a gene: 9. The CDR3 protein is CASSWGGQGAGEAFF. CDR3 coding DNA: TGTGCCAGCAGCTGGGGAGGACAGGGGGCAGGGGAAGCTTTCTTT.

There are a few counts of this clone. This sequence joins TRBV5-6 and TRBJ2-2; no clear D. The V gene lost 4 bases and the J gene lost 0 bases, with 10 bases spanning the gap. The CDR3 has 15 amino acids. Germline V gene sequence: CDR1 SGHDT, CDR2 YYEEEE. CDR3 nucleotides: TGTGCCAGCAGCGATTCGGGCCCGAACACCGGGGAGCTGTTTTTT. Residues: CASSDSGPNTGELFF.

The rearrangement joins TRBV28 to TRBJ2-2; D call uncertain. Germline V gives CDR1 MDHEN, CDR2 SYDVKM. V lost 9 bases, J lost 1 base, and 9 bases lay in between. CDR3 length: 13 amino acids. This CDR3 reads CASEEMNTGELFF. The CDR3 DNA is TGTGCCAGTGAGGAGATGAACACCGGGGAGCTGTTTTTT. The full variable domain, in which reference TRBV28 and TRBJ2-2 provide the parts outside the CDR3, is DVKVTQSSRYLVKRTGEKVFLECVQDMDHENMFWYRQDPGLGLRLIYFSYDVKMKEKGDIPEGYSVSREKKERFSLILESASTNQTSMYLCASEEMNTGELFFGEGSRLTVL.

The chain uses TRBV11-3 and TRBJ1-2, with D hard to call. Trimming shortened V by 5 bases and J by 0 bases, and 16 bases separated the two germline ends. The CDR3 loop spans 16 amino acids. Per germline, CDR1 SGHNT and CDR2 YENEEA. In nucleotides, the CDR3 is TGTGCCAGCAGCGCCTCCGAGGCCCTGGCTAACTATGGCTACACCTTC. This encodes CASSASEALANYGYTF.

The CDR3 sequence is CASSWTGGQETQYF. In nucleotides, the CDR3 is TGTGCCAGCAGCTGGACAGGGGGCCAAGAGACCCAGTACTTC. The chain couples TRBV2 to TRBJ2-5, with TRBD1 identical over 10 bases. The V and J ends lost 6 bases and 1 base, in that order; junction bases with no gene match: 2. This CDR3 region has 14 residues. The V gene's germline CDR1 is SNHLY and CDR2 FYNNEI.

In this sample, this clone turned up once. The chain couples TRBV19 to TRBJ2-4; D remains ambiguous. The CDR3 consists of 13 residues. V was shortened by 8 bases and J by 7 bases, with 15 bases between the two germline ends. CDR1 LNHDA and CDR2 SQIVND come from the germline V gene (reference sequence). Here the CDR3 reads CASRARMENIQYF. CDR3 nucleotides: TGTGCCAGTCGAGCTAGGATGGAGAACATTCAGTACTTC.

This chain uses TRBV2 with TRBJ2-5, with 9 bases fitting TRBD2. The CDR3 spans 13 residues. J lost 6 bases, V lost 4 bases, and 3 bases had no gene match. The V gene's germline CDR1 is SNHLY and CDR2 FYNNEI. The CDR3 nucleotides are TGTGCCAGCAGTGGGCGGGAGGGGAAGACCCAGTACTTC. Translating gives CASSGREGKTQYF.

This sequence joins TRBV29-1 and TRBJ2-5, with 7 nucleotides matching TRBD2. The germline gives CDR1 SQVTM, CDR2 ANQGSEA. The junction had 7 bases not matched to a gene; V was cut back by 7 bases and J by 5 bases. The CDR3 spans 12 residues. CDR3 nucleotide sequence: TGCAGCGAGGCGGGAGTGGGTGAGACCCAGTACTTC. Protein: CSEAGVGETQYF.

This chain joins TRBV6-1 and TRBJ1-5; possibly TRBD1 for D (6 bases). The CDR3 extends over 16 amino acids. V shed 4 bases and J shed 2 bases, with 15 bases lying between them. CDR1 and CDR2 from the germline V gene are MNHNS and SASEGT. Here the CDR3 DNA reads TGTGCCAGCAGTGTTCGGCAGGGGAGAGGCAATCAGCCCCAGCATTTT. Residues: CASSVRQGRGNQPQHF.

The J gene is TRBJ2-1, the V gene TRBV28; TRBD1 might be the D (6 bases). The V and J ends lost 1 base and 5 bases respectively, with 18 bases between them. This CDR3 region has 17 residues. The germline CDR1 and CDR2 sequences are MDHEN and SYDVKM. The CDR3: CASSLSSTGQPHNEQFF. The CDR3 DNA follows: TGTGCCAGCAGTTTATCTTCGACAGGTCAACCCCACAATGAGCAGTTCTTC.

This clone was picked up a small number of times. The V gene is TRBV6-1, the J gene TRBJ2-3; 13 nucleotides agree with TRBD2. Germline V CDR1 and CDR2: MNHNS, SASEGT. The trim removed 1 base at V and 7 bases at J, leaving 14 bases unmatched. The CDR3 runs 19 residues. CDR3 nucleotide sequence: TGTGCCAGCAGTGAAGGGTGGTGGACTAGCGGGAGAAAGGGCAATACGCAGTATTTT. It codes for CASSEGWWTSGRKGNTQYF.

The J gene is TRBJ1-5, the V gene TRBV14; the D gene is possibly TRBD1 (6 bases). The CDR3 totals 16 residues. Trimming took off 3 bases at V and 5 bases at J, with 17 bases between the two ends. The V gene's germline CDR1 is SGHDN and CDR2 FVKESK. The CDR3 DNA follows: TGTGCCAGCAGCCAGATGGGGGCCGGAGGGGATCAGCCCCAGCATTTT. This encodes CASSQMGAGGDQPQHF.

The chain is built from TRBV5-1 and TRBJ1-2; D ambiguous. CDR3 size: 14 residues. CDR1 is SGHRS and CDR2 is YFSETQ in the germline V gene. Trimming cost V 6 bases and J 5 bases, with 17 bases left between them. The CDR3 bases are TGCGCCAGCACCAAGTCTCACGGAGAATATGGCTACACCTTC. This codes for CASTKSHGEYGYTF.

The CDR3 DNA sequence: TGTGCCAGCAGCAGGGAGAACACTGAAGCTTTCTTT. It encodes CASSRENTEAFF. The rearrangement uses TRBV2 and TRBJ1-1; tentative D call: TRBD1 (5 bases). V shed 6 bases and J shed 1 base, with 6 bases lying between them. Germline CDR1 reads SNHLY; CDR2 reads FYNNEI. The CDR3 runs 12 residues.